This TCR beta chain was sequenced for a study of spatial heterogeneity in lung cancer. Study in general: In cases with available follow-up PBMC samples, these were sequenced at a median of roughly two years after resection. Consistently, beta-chain sequences turned up in larger numbers than alpha-chain sequences did. Study outcomes and limitations: Ubiquitous expanded tumor TCRs appeared in blood more at resection than follow-up.

Every cDNA TCR molecule received its own unique molecular identifier. TCRdb used MiXCR to reprocess the 5' RACE reads, holding one entry per CDR3 protein. The table lists fewer than 60,000 distinct CDR3 sequences, around 6.7% of them singletons. Time point defined: blood at routine non-recurrence follow-up after resection. Whole RNA, isolated from tumor, nontumor lung or frozen PBMC, was sequenced without prior sorting. Per germline, CDR1 MDHEN and CDR2 SYDVKM. This CDR3 comprises 13 residues. V was pared by 9 bases and J by 0 bases, with 9 bases between. This clonotype was found many times. Its antigen is as yet unknown.

This material consisted of PBMCs, taken at follow-up. The chain has TRBV28 and TRBJ2-4, with D unclear. The receptor comes from a female donor with early-stage non-small cell lung cancer. This chain's CDR3 is CASGEIAKNIQYF. The CDR3 DNA reads TGTGCCAGTGGCGAAATAGCCAAAAACATTCAGTACTTC.